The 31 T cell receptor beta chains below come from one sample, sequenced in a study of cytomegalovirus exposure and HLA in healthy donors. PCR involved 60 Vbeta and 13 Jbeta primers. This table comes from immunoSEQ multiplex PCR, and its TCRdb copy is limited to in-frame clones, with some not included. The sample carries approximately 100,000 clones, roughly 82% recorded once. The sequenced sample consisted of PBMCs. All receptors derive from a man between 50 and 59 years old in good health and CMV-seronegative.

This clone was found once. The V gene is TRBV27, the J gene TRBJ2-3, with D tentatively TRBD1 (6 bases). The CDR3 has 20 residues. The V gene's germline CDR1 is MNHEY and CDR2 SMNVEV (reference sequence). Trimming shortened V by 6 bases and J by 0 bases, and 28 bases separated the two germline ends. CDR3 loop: CASRRRQALGRYTSTDTQYF. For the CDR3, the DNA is TGTGCCAGCAGACGTCGACAGGCCCTGGGACGCTACACTAGCACAGATACGCAGTATTTT.

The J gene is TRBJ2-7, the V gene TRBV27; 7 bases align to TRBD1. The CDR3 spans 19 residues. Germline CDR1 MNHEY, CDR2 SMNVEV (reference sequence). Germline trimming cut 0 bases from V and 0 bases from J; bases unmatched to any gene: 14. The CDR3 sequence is CASSLSGQVRSLYSYEQYF. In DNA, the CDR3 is TGTGCCAGCAGTTTATCAGGACAGGTTAGGTCTTTATACTCCTACGAGCAGTACTTC.

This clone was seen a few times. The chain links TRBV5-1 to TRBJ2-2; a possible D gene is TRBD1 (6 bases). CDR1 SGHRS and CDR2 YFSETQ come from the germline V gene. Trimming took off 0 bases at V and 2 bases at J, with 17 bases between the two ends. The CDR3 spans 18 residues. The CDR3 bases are TGCGCCAGCAGCTTGGACCCACCGGGACACTCTAACACCGGGGAGCTGTTTTTT. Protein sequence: CASSLDPPGHSNTGELFF.

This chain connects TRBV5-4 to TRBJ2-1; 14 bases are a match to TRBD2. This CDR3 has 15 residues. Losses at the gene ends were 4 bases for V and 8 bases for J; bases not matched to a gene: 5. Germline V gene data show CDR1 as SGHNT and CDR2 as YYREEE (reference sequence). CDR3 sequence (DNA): TGTGCCAGCAGCCCGACTAGCGGGAGGGTGGATGAGCAGTTCTTC. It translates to CASSPTSGRVDEQFF.

CDR3 protein: CASSGQNYGYTF. CDR3 nucleotides: TGTGCCAGCAGTGGGCAGAACTATGGCTACACCTTC. The V call is TRBV7-9, the J call TRBJ1-2; D gene uncertain. CDR1 SEHNR and CDR2 FQNEAQ come from the germline V gene (reference sequence). The length of the CDR3 is 12 residues. Trimming shortened V by 6 bases and J by 2 bases, and 7 bases separated the two germline ends.

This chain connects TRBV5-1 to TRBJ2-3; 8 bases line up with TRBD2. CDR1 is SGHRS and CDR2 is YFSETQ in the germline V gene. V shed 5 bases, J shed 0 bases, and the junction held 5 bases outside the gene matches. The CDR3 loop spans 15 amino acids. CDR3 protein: CASSLSGDSTDTQYF. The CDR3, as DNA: TGCGCCAGCAGTCTTAGCGGGGATAGCACAGATACGCAGTATTTT.

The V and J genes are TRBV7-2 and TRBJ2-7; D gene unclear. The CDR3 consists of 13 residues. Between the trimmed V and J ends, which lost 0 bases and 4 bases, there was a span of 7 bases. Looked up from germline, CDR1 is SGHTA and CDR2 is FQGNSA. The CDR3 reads CASSLATTYEQYF. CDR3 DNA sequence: TGTGCCAGCAGCTTAGCGACGACTTACGAGCAGTACTTC.

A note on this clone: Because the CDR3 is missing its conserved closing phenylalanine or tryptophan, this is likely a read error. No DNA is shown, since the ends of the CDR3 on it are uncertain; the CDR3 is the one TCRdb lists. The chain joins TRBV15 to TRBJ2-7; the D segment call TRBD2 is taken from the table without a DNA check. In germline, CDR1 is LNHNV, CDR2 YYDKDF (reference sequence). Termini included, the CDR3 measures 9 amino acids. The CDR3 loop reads CATTMGLRE.

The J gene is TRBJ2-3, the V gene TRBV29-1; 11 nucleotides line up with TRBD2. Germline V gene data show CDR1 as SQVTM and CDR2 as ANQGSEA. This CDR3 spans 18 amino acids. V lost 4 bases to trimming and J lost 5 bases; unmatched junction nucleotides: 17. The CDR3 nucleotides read TGCAGCGTTGGGTCCGGACTAGCGGGTTCATCCGGGGGAGATACGCAGTATTTT. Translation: CSVGSGLAGSSGGDTQYF.

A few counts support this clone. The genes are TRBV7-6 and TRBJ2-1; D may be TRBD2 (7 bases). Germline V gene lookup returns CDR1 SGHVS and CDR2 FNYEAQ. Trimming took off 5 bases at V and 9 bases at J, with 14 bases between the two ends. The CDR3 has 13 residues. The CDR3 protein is CASSGRGALEQFF. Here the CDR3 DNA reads TGTGCCAGCAGCGGACGGGGGGCTCTTGAGCAGTTCTTC.

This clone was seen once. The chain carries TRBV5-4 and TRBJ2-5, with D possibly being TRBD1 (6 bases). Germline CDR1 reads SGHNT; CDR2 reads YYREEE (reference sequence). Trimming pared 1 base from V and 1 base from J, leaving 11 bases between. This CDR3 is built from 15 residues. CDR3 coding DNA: TGTGCCAGCAGCTTGAAGCAGGGGCCCCAAGAGACCCAGTACTTC. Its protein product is CASSLKQGPQETQYF.

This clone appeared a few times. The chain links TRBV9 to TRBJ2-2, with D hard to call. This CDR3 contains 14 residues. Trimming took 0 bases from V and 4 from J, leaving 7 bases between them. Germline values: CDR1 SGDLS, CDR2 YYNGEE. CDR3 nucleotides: TGTGCCAGCAGCGTAGCCCGAGGCACCGGGGAGCTGTTTTTT. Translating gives CASSVARGTGELFF. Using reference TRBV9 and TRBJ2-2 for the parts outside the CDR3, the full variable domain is DSGVTQTPKHLITATGQRVTLRCSPRSGDLSVYWYQQSLDQGLQFLIQYYNGEERAKGNILERFSAQQFPDLHSELNLSSLELGDSALYFCASSVARGTGELFFGEGSRLTVL.

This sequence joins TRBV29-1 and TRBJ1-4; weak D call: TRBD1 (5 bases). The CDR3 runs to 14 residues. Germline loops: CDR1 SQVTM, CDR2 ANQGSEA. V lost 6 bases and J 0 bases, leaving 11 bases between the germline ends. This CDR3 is CSVAWGATNEKLFF. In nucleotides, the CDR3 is TGCAGCGTGGCCTGGGGGGCAACTAATGAAAAACTGTTTTTT. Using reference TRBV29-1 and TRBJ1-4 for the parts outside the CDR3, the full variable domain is SAVISQKPSRDICQRGTSLTIQCQVDSQVTMMFWYRQQPGQSLTLIATANQGSEATYESGFVIDKFPISRPNLTFSTLTVSNMSPEDSSIYLCSVAWGATNEKLFFGSGTQLSVL.

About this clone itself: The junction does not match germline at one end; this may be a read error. CDR3 DNA sequence: TGTGCCAGCGGCGGGGGGGCTGTGAACTCTGAAGCTTTCTTT. It is translated as CASGGGAVNSEAFF. V is TRBV6-5 and J is TRBJ1-1, with D perhaps TRBD1 (6 bases). The CDR3 length is 14 residues. CDR1 and CDR2 from the germline V gene are MNHEY and SVGAGI.

In nucleotides, the CDR3 is TGTGCCTGGAGCCGACTAAACAATGAAAAACTGTTTTTT. It encodes CAWSRLNNEKLFF. The chain recombines TRBV30 with TRBJ1-4; no firm D call. Germline V lookup: CDR1 GTSNPN, CDR2 SVGIG (reference sequence). The length of the CDR3 is 13 residues. The V and J ends lost 3 bases and 5 bases respectively, with 10 bases between them.

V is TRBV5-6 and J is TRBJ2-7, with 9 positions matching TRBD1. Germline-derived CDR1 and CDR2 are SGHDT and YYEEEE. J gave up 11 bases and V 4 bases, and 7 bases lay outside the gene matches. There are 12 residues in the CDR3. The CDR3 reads CASSALGTGKYF. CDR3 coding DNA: TGTGCCAGCAGCGCCCTAGGGACAGGGAAGTACTTC.

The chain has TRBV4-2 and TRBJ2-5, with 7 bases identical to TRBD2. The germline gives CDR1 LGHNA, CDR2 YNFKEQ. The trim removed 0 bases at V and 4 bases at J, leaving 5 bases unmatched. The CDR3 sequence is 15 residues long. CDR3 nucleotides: TGTGCCAGCAGCCAAGAAGCGGGAACTGTAGAGACCCAGTACTTC. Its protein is CASSQEAGTVETQYF.

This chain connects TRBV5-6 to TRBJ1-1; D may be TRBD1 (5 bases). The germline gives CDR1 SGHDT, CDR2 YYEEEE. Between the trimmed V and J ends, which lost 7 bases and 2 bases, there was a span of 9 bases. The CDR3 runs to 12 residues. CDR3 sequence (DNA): TGTGCCAGCGCCAGGGTTAACACTGAAGCTTTCTTT. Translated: CASARVNTEAFF.

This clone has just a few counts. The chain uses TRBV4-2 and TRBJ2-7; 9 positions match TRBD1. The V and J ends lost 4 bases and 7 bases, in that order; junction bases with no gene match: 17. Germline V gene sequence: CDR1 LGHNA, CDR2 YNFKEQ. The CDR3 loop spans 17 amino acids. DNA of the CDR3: TGTGCCAGCAGCCGCGGCGGTCTCCGGGACAGGGAAGATGAGCAGTACTTC. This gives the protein CASSRGGLRDREDEQYF.

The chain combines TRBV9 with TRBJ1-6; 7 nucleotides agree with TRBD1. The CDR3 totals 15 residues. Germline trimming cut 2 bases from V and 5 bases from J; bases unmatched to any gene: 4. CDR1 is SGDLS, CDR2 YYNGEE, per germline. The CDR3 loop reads CASSVGDRNNSPLHF. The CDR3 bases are TGTGCCAGCAGCGTCGGGGACAGAAATAATTCACCCCTCCACTTT.

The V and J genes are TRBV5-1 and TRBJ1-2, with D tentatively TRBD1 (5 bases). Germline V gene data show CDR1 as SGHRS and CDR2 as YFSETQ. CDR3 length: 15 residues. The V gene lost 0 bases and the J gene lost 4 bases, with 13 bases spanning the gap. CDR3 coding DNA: TGCGCCAGCAGCTTGGATGGGGCCGGGGGCTATGGCTACACCTTC. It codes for CASSLDGAGGYGYTF.

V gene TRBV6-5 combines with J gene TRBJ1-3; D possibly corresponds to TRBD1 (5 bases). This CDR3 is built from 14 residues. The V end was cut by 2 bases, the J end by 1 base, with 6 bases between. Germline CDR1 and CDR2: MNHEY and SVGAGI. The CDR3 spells CASSYGGSGNTIYF. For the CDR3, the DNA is TGTGCCAGCAGTTACGGGGGGTCTGGAAACACCATATATTTT.

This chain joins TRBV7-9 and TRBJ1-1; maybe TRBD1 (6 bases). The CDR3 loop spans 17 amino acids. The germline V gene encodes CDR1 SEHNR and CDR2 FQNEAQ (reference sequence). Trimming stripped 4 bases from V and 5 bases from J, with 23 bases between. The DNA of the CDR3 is TGTGCCAGCAGCTACGTAGGGGGAGCAGGGGTCTTTACTGAAGCTTTCTTT. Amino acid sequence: CASSYVGGAGVFTEAFF.

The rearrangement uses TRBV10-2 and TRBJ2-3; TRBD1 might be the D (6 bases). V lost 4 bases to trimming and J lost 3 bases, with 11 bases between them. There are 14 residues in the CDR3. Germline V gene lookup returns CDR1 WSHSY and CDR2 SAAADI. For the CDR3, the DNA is TGCGCCAGCAGTGCAGGGGCTAGAACAGATACGCAGTATTTT. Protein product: CASSAGARTDTQYF.

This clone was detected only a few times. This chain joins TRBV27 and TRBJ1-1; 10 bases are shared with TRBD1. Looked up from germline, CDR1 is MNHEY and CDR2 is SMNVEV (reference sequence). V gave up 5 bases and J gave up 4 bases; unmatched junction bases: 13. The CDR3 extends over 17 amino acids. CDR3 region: CASSPGQGRGGGTEAFF. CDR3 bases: TGTGCCAGCAGTCCGGGACAGGGGCGGGGAGGTGGCACTGAAGCTTTCTTT.

The CDR3 coding sequence is TGTGCCAGCTCCTTGAGAGCGGGAGGGACAGATACGCAGTATTTT. It specifies CASSLRAGGTDTQYF. The chain combines TRBV6-5 with TRBJ2-3, with 10 positions matching TRBD2. V lost 8 bases to trimming and J lost 3 bases; unmatched junction nucleotides: 8. This CDR3 contains 15 residues. Looked up from germline, CDR1 is MNHEY and CDR2 is SVGAGI.

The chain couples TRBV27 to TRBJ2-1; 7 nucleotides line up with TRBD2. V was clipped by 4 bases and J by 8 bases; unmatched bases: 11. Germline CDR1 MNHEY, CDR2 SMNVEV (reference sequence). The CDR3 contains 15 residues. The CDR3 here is CASSSPFSGRYEQFF. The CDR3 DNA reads TGTGCCAGCAGTTCCCCGTTTAGCGGGCGCTATGAGCAGTTCTTC.

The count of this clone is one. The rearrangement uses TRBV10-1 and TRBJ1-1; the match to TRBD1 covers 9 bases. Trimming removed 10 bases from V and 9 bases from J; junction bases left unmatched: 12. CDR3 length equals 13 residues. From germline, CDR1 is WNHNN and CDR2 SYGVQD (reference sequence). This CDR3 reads CATSGPGTGQAFF. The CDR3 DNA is TGCGCCACCTCCGGCCCTGGGACAGGGCAAGCTTTCTTT.

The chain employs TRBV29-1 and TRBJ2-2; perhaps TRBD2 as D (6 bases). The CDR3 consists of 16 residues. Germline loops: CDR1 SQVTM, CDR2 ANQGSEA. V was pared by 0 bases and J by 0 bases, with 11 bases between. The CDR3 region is CSVEDRLGSNTGELFF. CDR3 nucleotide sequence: TGCAGCGTTGAAGATCGACTAGGTTCGAACACCGGGGAGCTGTTTTTT.

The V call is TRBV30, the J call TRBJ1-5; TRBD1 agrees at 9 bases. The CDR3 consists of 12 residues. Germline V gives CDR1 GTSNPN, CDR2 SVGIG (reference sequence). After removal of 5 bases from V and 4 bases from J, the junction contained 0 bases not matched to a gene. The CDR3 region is CAWGQGNQPQHF. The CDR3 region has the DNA TGTGCCTGGGGACAGGGGAATCAGCCCCAGCATTTT. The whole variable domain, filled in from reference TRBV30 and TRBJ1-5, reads SQTIHQWPATLVQPVGSPLSLECTVEGTSNPNLYWYRQAAGRGLQLLFYSVGIGQISSEVPQNLSASRPQDRQFILSSKKLLLSDSGFYLCAWGQGNQPQHFGDGTRLSIL.

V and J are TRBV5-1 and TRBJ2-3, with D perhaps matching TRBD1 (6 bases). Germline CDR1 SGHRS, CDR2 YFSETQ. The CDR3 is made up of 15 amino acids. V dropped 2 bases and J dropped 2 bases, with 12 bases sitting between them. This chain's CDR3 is CASSLQGDFTDTQYF. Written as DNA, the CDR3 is TGCGCCAGCAGCTTACAGGGCGACTTCACAGATACGCAGTATTTT.